The next 19 T cell receptor beta chains were all read from a single sample in a study of T cell repertoires in cytomegalovirus infection. MiXCR was run by TCRdb on the reads, yielding one entry per CDR3 protein. Among about 180,000 distinct CDR3 sequences listed, about an eighth were seen once. The specimen was PBMCs. These receptor sequences come from a human donor in good health (CMV status not recorded). Some clones in this sample may be carry-over from other donors' samples.

The sample holds a few counts of this clonotype. This chain links TRBV5-1 with TRBJ2-1; D is perhaps TRBD1 (5 bases). CDR1 and CDR2 from the germline V gene are SGHRS and YFSETQ. The CDR3 contains 16 residues. The V end lost 3 bases, the J end lost 4 bases, and 17 bases lay between the germline ends. The CDR3 DNA follows: TGCGCCAGCAGCTCCCCCGGCAGGGCTGGATACAATGAGCAGTTCTTC. This gives the protein CASSSPGRAGYNEQFF. Full variable domain (outside the CDR3, taken from reference TRBV5-1 and TRBJ2-1): KAGVTQTPRYLIKTRGQQVTLSCSPISGHRSVSWYQQTPGQGLQFLFEYFSETQRNKGNFPGRFSGRQFSNSRSEMNVSTLELGDSALYLCASSSPGRAGYNEQFFGPGTRLTVL.

V is TRBV10-1 and J is TRBJ2-1, with 9 positions matching TRBD2. Germline values: CDR1 WNHNN, CDR2 SYGVQD (reference sequence). This CDR3 region has 13 residues. J was trimmed by 7 bases and V by 2 bases; bases with no gene match: 0. DNA for the CDR3: TGCGCCAGCAGTGAGGGACTAGCGAATGAGCAGTTCTTC. This codes for CASSEGLANEQFF.

This clonotype appeared a few times. The DNA for the CDR3 is TGTGCCACTGCGGGAGGACCCACCTACGAGCAGTACTTC. This codes for CATAGGPTYEQYF. The rearrangement joins TRBV11-2 to TRBJ2-7, with 8 bases matching TRBD2. The CDR3 contains 13 residues. CDR1 is SGHAT and CDR2 is FQNNGV in the germline V gene. The V gene end was trimmed by 10 bases and the J gene end by 2 bases; junction bases not matched to a gene: 7.

Ten or more counts support this clonotype. J is TRBJ2-1 and V is TRBV7-9; 7 nucleotides line up with TRBD1. Trimming took 6 bases from V and 1 from J; bases not matched to a gene: 9. This CDR3 is built from 16 residues. CDR1 and CDR2 from the germline V gene are SEHNR and FQNEAQ (reference sequence). The DNA for the CDR3 is TGTGCCAGCAGTCGACAGGGTAGCCGGTCCTACAATGAGCAGTTCTTC. Residues: CASSRQGSRSYNEQFF.

This clonotype was seen only a few times. The chain has TRBV6-2 or TRBV6-3 and TRBJ2-7; 7 nucleotides line up with TRBD1. Germline CDR1 and CDR2: MNHEY and SVGEGT. The CDR3 sequence is 15 residues long. With 2 bases clipped from V and 6 bases from J, the junction kept 10 bases outside the gene matches. The CDR3 region has the DNA TGTGCCAGCAGTTACCCCGACAGGGTTCGACCCGAGCAGTACTTC. Amino acid sequence: CASSYPDRVRPEQYF.

This clonotype was found many times. The chain is built from TRBV27 and TRBJ2-3, with D unresolved. Trimming took off 6 bases at V and 0 bases at J, with 13 bases between the two ends. CDR1 MNHEY and CDR2 SMNVEV come from the germline V gene (reference sequence). The CDR3 contains 15 residues. CDR3 residues: CASSNRPASTDTQYF. CDR3 coding DNA: TGTGCCAGCAGCAACCGTCCAGCCAGCACAGATACGCAGTATTTT.

Of note for this clonotype: Possible read error: a much larger clone is one base away. This chain uses TRBV27 with TRBJ1-2; D is perhaps TRBD1 (5 bases). The V and J ends lost 4 bases and 7 bases respectively, with 13 bases between them. The length of the CDR3 is 13 residues. Germline CDR1 MNHEY, CDR2 SMNVEV (reference sequence). CDR3 DNA sequence: TGTGCCAGCAGTTGGGGCAGCTCCTGTGGCTACACCTTC. It translates to CASSWGSSCGYTF.

This chain uses TRBV5-1 with TRBJ2-3; D not certain. V dropped 4 bases and J dropped 6 bases, with 18 bases sitting between them. The CDR3 spans 15 residues. CDR1 and CDR2 from the germline V gene are SGHRS and YFSETQ. CDR3 in amino acids: CASSPALGTHDTQYF. The DNA for the CDR3 is TGCGCCAGCAGCCCCGCTTTGGGCACACACGATACGCAGTATTTT.

The chain recombines TRBV19 with TRBJ1-1; D call uncertain. The V end lost 2 bases, the J end lost 1 base, and 8 bases lay between the germline ends. CDR3 length: 14 residues. CDR1 LNHDA and CDR2 SQIVND come from the germline V gene (reference sequence). In DNA, the CDR3 is TGTGCCAGTAGTATAAGTCTTTCGAACACTGAAGCTTTCTTT. Its protein is CASSISLSNTEAFF.

The chain joins TRBV7-3 to TRBJ2-2, with no clear D. The CDR3 extends over 15 amino acids. The V end was cut by 2 bases, the J end by 4 bases, with 11 bases between. Germline CDR1 SGHTA, CDR2 FQGTGA. This CDR3 is CASSLLPQITGELFF. The CDR3 DNA reads TGTGCCAGCAGCTTACTTCCACAGATCACCGGGGAGCTGTTTTTT.

The chain employs TRBV20-1 and TRBJ1-1; 8 positions agree with TRBD1. Germline CDR1 and CDR2: DFQATT and SNEGSKA (reference sequence). The CDR3 loop spans 14 amino acids. Germline trimming cut 5 bases from V and 0 bases from J; bases unmatched to any gene: 5. The CDR3 here is CSAGRQGLNTEAFF. The CDR3 DNA reads TGCAGTGCTGGCCGACAGGGGTTGAACACTGAAGCTTTCTTT.

This clonotype was observed a handful of times. The V gene is TRBV29-1, the J gene TRBJ2-3; maybe TRBD1 (6 bases). There are 14 residues in the CDR3. CDR1 SQVTM and CDR2 ANQGSEA come from the germline V gene. V was clipped by 6 bases and J by 0 bases, with 13 bases between them. The CDR3 nucleotides are TGCAGCGTGAAACAGGGTACGAGCACAGATACGCAGTATTTT. Translation: CSVKQGTSTDTQYF.

Points on this clonotype: A read error may account for a junction end that differs from germline. Here the CDR3 reads CASSLRGGENQYF. The CDR3 DNA sequence: TGTGCCAGCAGCTTACGCGGGGGAGAGAACCAGTACTTC. The gene calls are TRBV7-2 and TRBJ2-5; the match to TRBD2 covers 7 bases. The CDR3 covers 13 residues. Per the germline V gene, CDR1 is SGHTA and CDR2 is FQGNSA.

The rearrangement links TRBV24-1 to TRBJ2-3; D remains unclear. Germline CDR1 and CDR2: KGHDR and SFDVKD. CDR3 length: 13 amino acids. Trimming shortened V by 7 bases and J by 5 bases, and 12 bases separated the two germline ends. The CDR3 nucleotides read TGTGCCACCAGAGGGCTAAGAAGAGATACGCAGTATTTT. Its protein product is CATRGLRRDTQYF.

The genes are TRBV2 and TRBJ1-5, with unresolved D. The CDR3 sequence is 14 residues long. V was shortened by 7 bases and J by 4 bases, with 14 bases between the two germline ends. Germline CDR1 and CDR2: SNHLY and FYNNEI. The CDR3 here is CASKSGAVNQPQHF. The CDR3 DNA reads TGTGCCAGCAAATCAGGCGCCGTGAATCAGCCCCAGCATTTT.

In this sample, this clonotype turned up many times. This chain connects TRBV7-2 to TRBJ2-7, with a tentative D call TRBD1 (6 bases). Germline V gene sequence: CDR1 SGHTA, CDR2 FQGNSA. Trimming took off 2 bases at V and 6 bases at J, with 8 bases between the two ends. The length of the CDR3 is 12 residues. The CDR3 sequence: CASSLQGPEQYF. The DNA of the CDR3 is TGTGCCAGCAGCTTACAGGGGCCCGAGCAGTACTTC.

V is TRBV6-5 and J is TRBJ1-2; a possible D gene is TRBD1 (6 bases). In germline, CDR1 is MNHEY, CDR2 SVGAGI. Trimming stripped 0 bases from V and 7 bases from J, with 15 bases between. This CDR3 contains 15 residues. The CDR3 region has the DNA TGTGCCAGCAGTTACTCTTGGACAGAATCCGGTGGCTACACCTTC. It yields the protein CASSYSWTESGGYTF.

This clonotype came up many times. The rearrangement links TRBV11-1 to TRBJ1-1; tentatively, D is TRBD1 (6 bases). Germline CDR1 and CDR2: SGHAT and FQDESV (reference sequence). CDR3 length equals 15 residues. The V gene lost 0 bases and the J gene lost 12 bases, with 20 bases spanning the gap. CDR3 amino acids: CASSLASTGRVTTFF. CDR3 in DNA: TGTGCCAGCAGCTTAGCGTCGACAGGAAGAGTTACAACTTTCTTT.

This clonotype turned up a few times. The J gene is TRBJ1-1, the V gene TRBV9; D not resolved. Germline loops: CDR1 SGDLS, CDR2 YYNGEE. The ends were cut back, 0 bases at V and 6 bases at J, with 12 bases in the middle. The CDR3 is 14 amino acids. CDR3 sequence reads: CASSVATWGAEAFF. CDR3 nucleotide sequence: TGTGCCAGCAGCGTAGCTACGTGGGGAGCTGAAGCTTTCTTT.